This passage covers 16 T cell receptor beta chains from one sample sequenced in a study of shared clonotypes between healthy human individuals. Sequencing was performed with immunoSEQ multiplex PCR; in TCRdb, only in-frame clones are kept and a portion is missing. The sample holds some 2 million clones, approximately 95% seen once. Naive CD8 populations comprised CD45RO-negative cells positively selected for CCR7, excluding terminally differentiated effector memory CD45RA+ cells. The sequenced sample consisted of naive CD8+ T cells sorted from blood. Receptors originate from a young man in good health.

This clone was observed a single time. The chain recombines TRBV7-9 with TRBJ2-7; perhaps TRBD1 as D (5 bases). This CDR3 has 14 residues. V lost 5 bases, J lost 2 bases, and 13 bases lay in between. Germline V lookup: CDR1 SEHNR, CDR2 FQNEAQ (reference sequence). CDR3 in DNA: TGTGCCAGCAGCATGGACACTTCGCCCTACGAGCAGTACTTC. The encoded protein is CASSMDTSPYEQYF.

Comments on this clone: Other nucleotide sequences from this sample produce the same CDR3. The chain combines TRBV7-3 with TRBJ2-1; 14 bases are a match to TRBD2. V gave up 5 bases and J gave up 7 bases; unmatched junction bases: 4. The germline V gene encodes CDR1 SGHTA and CDR2 FQGTGA. The CDR3 is 15 amino acids. CDR3 nucleotide sequence: TGTGCCAGCAGCCCCGGGACTAGCGGGGGTAATGAGCAGTTCTTC. Its translation: CASSPGTSGGNEQFF. The variable domain in full, with the rest retrieved from reference TRBV7-3 and TRBJ2-1, is GAGVSQTPSNKVTEKGKYVELRCDPISGHTALYWYRQSLGQGPEFLIYFQGTGAADDSGLPNDRFFAVRPEGSVSTLKIQRTERGDSAVYLCASSPGTSGGNEQFFGPGTRLTVL.

With respect to this clone: The sample contains more than one DNA sequence encoding this CDR3. The V and J genes are TRBV11-2 and TRBJ2-7; no firm D call. CDR1 SGHAT and CDR2 FQNNGV come from the germline V gene. V shed 5 bases and J shed 2 bases, with 4 bases lying between them. This CDR3 region has 11 residues. CDR3 loop: CASSGTYEQYF. CDR3 nucleotides: TGTGCCAGCAGCGGTACCTACGAGCAGTACTTC.

V usage is TRBV13 and J usage is TRBJ2-7, with 9 nucleotides matching TRBD1. CDR1 and CDR2 (germline): PRHDT, FYEKMQ (reference sequence). This CDR3 region has 14 residues. The V and J ends lost 5 bases and 10 bases, in that order; junction bases with no gene match: 12. CDR3 sequence (DNA): TGTGCCAGCAGCGTCACAGGGGGCGCGGATAACCAGTACTTC. This gives the protein CASSVTGGADNQYF.

This chain uses TRBV7-9 with TRBJ2-1; D possibly corresponds to TRBD2 (5 bases). The CDR3 runs to 16 residues. V dropped 5 bases and J dropped 6 bases, with 20 bases sitting between them. CDR1 and CDR2 (germline): SEHNR, FQNEAQ (reference sequence). CDR3 sequence (DNA): TGTGCCAGCAGCGTAGTTACCATAACTAGACTCAATGAGCAGTTCTTC. Its translation: CASSVVTITRLNEQFF.

The gene calls are TRBV7-8 and TRBJ1-4; D is unresolved. Germline CDR1 SGHVS, CDR2 FQNEAQ. The V end was cut by 1 base, the J end by 5 bases, with 8 bases between. The CDR3 is 14 residues long. This CDR3 reads CASSLVPGNEKLFF. The CDR3 DNA follows: TGTGCCAGCAGCTTAGTCCCGGGGAATGAAAAACTGTTTTTT.

The genes are TRBV19 and TRBJ1-4; D unclear. CDR1 is LNHDA and CDR2 is SQIVND in the germline V gene (reference sequence). The CDR3 extends over 14 amino acids. V was shortened by 7 bases and J by 3 bases, with 12 bases between the two germline ends. The CDR3 here is CASTGLAPNEKLFF. The CDR3 region has the DNA TGTGCCAGTACCGGCCTAGCACCTAATGAAAAACTGTTTTTT.

As for this clone: The same CDR3 is also encoded by other DNA sequences in this sample. This chain connects TRBV29-1 to TRBJ2-7; possible D gene TRBD1, 5 bases. The CDR3 has 12 amino acids. V was trimmed by 4 bases and J by 0 bases, leaving 7 bases between them. CDR1 and CDR2 (germline): SQVTM, ANQGSEA. The CDR3 loop reads CSVVTVSYEQYF. The CDR3 region has the DNA TGCAGCGTTGTGACAGTCTCCTACGAGCAGTACTTC.

The rearrangement joins TRBV29-1 to TRBJ1-2, with D hard to call. The CDR3 is 13 residues long. The ends were cut back, 3 bases at V and 2 bases at J, with 10 bases in the middle. The germline gives CDR1 SQVTM, CDR2 ANQGSEA. This CDR3 reads CSVDPQRNYGYTF. The CDR3 DNA follows: TGCAGCGTTGACCCACAAAGAAACTATGGCTACACCTTC.

This rearrangement joins TRBV27 to TRBJ2-5; D uncertain. Germline CDR1 is MNHEY and CDR2 is SMNVEV (reference sequence). The CDR3 is 13 residues long. Trimming shortened V by 6 bases and J by 5 bases, and 13 bases separated the two germline ends. The CDR3 DNA is TGTGCCAGCAGCCCTGACTTTGGGGAGACCCAGTACTTC. Protein sequence: CASSPDFGETQYF.

This chain connects TRBV27 to TRBJ2-7; D remains ambiguous. CDR3 length: 13 residues. The V end lost 5 bases, the J end lost 6 bases, and 14 bases lay between the germline ends. Germline lookup yields CDR1 MNHEY and CDR2 SMNVEV (reference sequence). The CDR3 here is CASSPLFGLEQYF. Here the CDR3 DNA reads TGTGCCAGCAGTCCTCTTTTCGGTCTCGAGCAGTACTTC.

The chain links TRBV7-2 to TRBJ2-7; 10 bases agree with TRBD1. The CDR3 runs 16 residues. V lost 2 bases to trimming and J lost 0 bases; unmatched junction nucleotides: 4. From germline, CDR1 is SGHTA and CDR2 FQGNSA. CDR3 DNA: TGTGCCAGCAGCTTACCCCGGGACAGGGGCTCCTACGAGCAGTACTTC. It is translated as CASSLPRDRGSYEQYF. Filled out from reference TRBV7-2 and TRBJ2-7, the complete variable domain reads GAGVSQSPSNKVTEKGKDVELRCDPISGHTALYWYRQSLGQGLEFLIYFQGNSAPDKSGLPSDRFSAERTGGSVSTLTIQRTQQEDSAVYLCASSLPRDRGSYEQYFGPGTRLTVT.

CDR3 sequence (DNA): TGTGCCAGCAGCTTAGTGTTGGGGGGCGATGGGACTGAAGCTTTCTTT. It encodes CASSLVLGGDGTEAFF. The chain has TRBV7-9 and TRBJ1-1; tentatively, D is TRBD1 (6 bases). CDR1 and CDR2 (germline): SEHNR, FQNEAQ (reference sequence). V lost 1 base, J lost 5 bases, and 17 bases lay in between. This CDR3 comprises 16 residues.

CDR3 DNA sequence: TGCGCCAGCAGCCCGGTACCGGAAAACACTGAAGCTTTCTTT. It specifies CASSPVPENTEAFF. The gene calls are TRBV5-1 and TRBJ1-1, with D unclear. Trimming took off 4 bases at V and 2 bases at J, with 12 bases between the two ends. The CDR3 covers 14 residues. Per germline, CDR1 SGHRS and CDR2 YFSETQ. Complete variable domain (other parts from reference TRBV5-1 and TRBJ1-1): KAGVTQTPRYLIKTRGQQVTLSCSPISGHRSVSWYQQTPGQGLQFLFEYFSETQRNKGNFPGRFSGRQFSNSRSEMNVSTLELGDSALYLCASSPVPENTEAFFGQGTRLTVV.

The chain has TRBV9 and TRBJ1-1; a possible D gene is TRBD1 (6 bases). Germline assignment: CDR1 SGDLS and CDR2 YYNGEE. The CDR3 runs 14 residues. Trimming cost V 3 bases and J 4 bases, with 13 bases left between them. The CDR3 bases are TGTGCCAGCAGCGGGGGGCGAACAGGCACTGAAGCTTTCTTT. This translates into CASSGGRTGTEAFF.

The J gene is TRBJ2-5, the V gene TRBV27; D possibly corresponds to TRBD1 (5 bases). The germline V and J ends were trimmed by 10 bases and 7 bases, with 25 bases remaining between them. The CDR3 is made up of 15 amino acids. Per the germline V gene, CDR1 is MNHEY and CDR2 is SMNVEV (reference sequence). CDR3 DNA: TGTGCCACCGGAATAACAGGCGGCCTGGATGGGACCCAGTACTTC. The encoded protein is CATGITGGLDGTQYF.